Included here is one TCR beta chain sequence, with context. Its cognate antigen has yet to be identified. It has no much larger one-base neighbor in the sample; base qualities were not kept. The protocol used for the library was PCR. For sequencing, an Illumina HiSeq 2500 was employed. Unique molecular identifiers were incorporated into TCR beta cDNA libraries to reduce PCR and sequencing biases. Roughly 0.5 million cDNA molecules were obtained per 1 to 10 million input T cells, so each molecule approximated one T cell. The patient libraries were prepared and sequenced using the same protocol as the earlier healthy control dataset. Within a given batch, samples were prepared together, multiplexed and sequenced on the same HiSeq lane. The published analysis was carried out like this. Raw barcoded reads were processed with MIGEC, and single-read molecular identifier groups were discarded before consensus assembly and CDR3 extraction. Clonotype tables were post-analysed with VDJtools, and diversity was normalized by down-sampling all datasets to the smallest sample size. To correct batch-related cross-sample contamination, repertoire overlap clustering matched CDR3 amino acid sequences but not nucleotide sequences. Using fastp trimming at Q25 and MiXCR clonotype assembly, TCRdb reanalyzed the public sequencing data and kept in-frame beta chains. CDR3 protein duplicates are merged, each entry listing the most common genes and DNA. These V and J calls are TCRdb output, not the study's own analysis. In all, the sample holds some 690,000 distinct CDR3 sequences, and 25% to 30% of those were seen once. Around 0.56% of the sample is taken by the ten largest.

The CDR3, cysteine through phenylalanine, is 16 amino acids long. Kept here is only the CDR3 DNA, which spans 48 bases and is read in frame from base 1. The germline V gene (reference sequence) specifies MNHEY as CDR1 and SMNVEV as CDR2. Between the V and J ends, shortened by 0 bases and 1 base respectively, the junction contains 12 bases. To demonstrate the VDJtools post-analysis software, the study profiled TCR beta repertoires from the peripheral blood of around 13 young patients with multiple sclerosis. The multiple sclerosis patients were children and adolescents ranging in age from about 6 to 17 years. This sample stems from a study of post-analysis software for immune sequencing data (dated by TCRdb to the mid-2010s). Notes on the research overall: Recorded disease courses included relapsing-remitting, secondary progressive and progressive-relapsing multiple sclerosis, with some patients lacking subtype annotation. The multiple sclerosis patient repertoires were compared with approximately 11 previously published healthy control repertoires from donors aged about 6 to 26 years. A subset of samples was prepared in parallel using single-end sample barcoding, then pooled and co-amplified after Illumina adapter ligation.

What the research found in general, with its limitations: Direct clustering with F measure revealed strong co-clustering of samples prepared in the same batch, which led to a batch-effect correction. The multiple sclerosis patient group was slightly younger than the control group. Significantly lower normalized Chao1 diversity was found in multiple sclerosis patients than in controls, suggesting substantial peripheral T-cell clonal expansion. Patients showed significantly higher frequencies than controls for roughly five TRBV segments, among them TRBV5-6, TRBV5-1 and TRBV20-1.

The clonotype was recovered from a girl between 5 and 17 years old with multiple sclerosis. The sample consisted of blood. The chain is made from TRBV27 and TRBJ2-5; too little of a D gene remains to name it. The DNA reads as follows: TGTGCCAGCAGTTTATCGATAAATCGACTCCAAGAGACCCAGTACTTC. Its protein reads: CASSLSINRLQETQYF.